The TCR beta chain described here comes from a study of tumor-infiltrating lymphocytes in primary liver carcinoma. Starting from 400 to 500 ng of total RNA, TCR beta cDNA was produced with a primer in the constant region. ARM-PCR, slightly modified, supplied the TCR beta libraries through three nested multiplex PCR rounds. Via MiXCR, TCRdb re-called the multiplex PCR reads, giving one row per CDR3 protein. Of about 78,000 distinct CDR3 sequences listed, 71% are singletons. Joint extraction of RNA and DNA used about 17-32 mg of bulk tissue that was unsorted. Sampling targeted five separate regions of each tumor, which included the tumor centre. Findings and limits, study-wide: It was in tumors, not blood, that the top-250-clone fraction was significantly higher (p = 0.039).

This clonotype was detected ten times or more. The antigen is undetermined. Sequences were obtained from liver tumor tissue from sampling region 4. Subset meaning: tumor region T4, right-lateral pole. The TCR comes from a woman aged 55 to 70 with primary liver carcinoma and hepatitis B virus infection.

The CDR3 region has the DNA TGTGCCAGCAGTTCCCGCGGGAGGAGAACAGATACGCAGTATTTT. Encoded protein: CASSSRGRRTDTQYF. The chain uses TRBV12-3 or TRBV12-4 and TRBJ2-3, with 8 nucleotides matching TRBD2. The CDR3 extends over 15 amino acids. Trimming removed 4 bases from V and 3 bases from J; junction bases left unmatched: 6.